This TCR beta chain was captured by sequencing in a study of neurological immune-mediated disorders (dated by TCRdb to the late 2010s). Regarding the research as a whole: Among the roughly 35 multiple sclerosis patients, approximately 31 had relapsing-remitting MS and 3 had secondary progressive MS. The cohort comprised 65 to 75 subjects: approximately 15 HAM/TSP patients, roughly 34 multiple sclerosis patients and around 20 healthy controls. Peripheral blood TCR-beta repertoires from HTLV-I-associated myelopathy (HAM/TSP) patients, multiple sclerosis patients and healthy controls were compared by UMI-based sequencing. The 95 to 110 TCR-beta libraries covered PBMC samples along with longitudinal samples, technical triplicates, and paired sorted CD4+ and CD8+ T-cell subsets. What the work shows at the level of the full study, not this receptor alone: The MS cluster was not associated with any clinical or MRI features, and the authors stated that larger cohorts are needed. Across subjects, expanded clones never shared an identical CDR3 amino acid sequence, which suggests that the TCR-beta repertoires in every group were private. TCR clonal expansion was greatest in HAM/TSP patients and smallest in MS patients, who ranked below even healthy controls. Repertoires from 18 of 34 MS patients were grouped by phylogenetic analysis into a cluster of related CDR3 sequences, suggesting a possible repertoire-level signature.

Libraries from unsorted PBMCs were made from 2 million PBMCs kept in RNAlater at -80 degrees C until RNA extraction. The multiple sclerosis patients were enrolled in a US clinical protocol that evaluated disease progression with magnetic resonance imaging. Peripheral blood underwent Ficoll-Hypaque density gradient centrifugation to isolate PBMCs, which were then cryopreserved in liquid nitrogen. cDNA was synthesized by template-switch 5'RACE using a primer with a 10-nucleotide random unique molecular identifier that tagged each TCR transcript. Every sequencing run yielded over 180 million TCR-beta sequences covering 15-18 subjects. The RNeasy kit was used to extract total RNA. The KAPA Real-time Library Amplification kit was used to amplify TCR-beta VDJ regions with primers for the TCR constant region and the 5'RACE anchor. A first PCR added sample indexes and Illumina adaptors, after which a second PCR increased the library yield. The roughly 650 bp TCR product was size-selected on a 2% E-gel SizeSelection system after Ampure bead purification. Before pooling, libraries had their quality checked on a Bioanalyzer, their concentration measured with Qubit, and their quantity determined with the Kapa Library Quantification kit. An Illumina HiSeq 2500 sequenced the libraries paired-end 2 x 150 bp. To increase sequence diversity, about 25-31% phiX was spiked into each library pool. In the source study's methods: The UMI-based MiGEC pipeline processed quality-filtered reads and removed over 80% of raw TCR sequences during error correction. IMGT germline references were used for aligning VDJ genes, and each clonotype was defined as a unique CDR3 amino acid sequence together with its V-J genes. Clonal expansion, Shannon diversity, and CDR3 relatedness (CalcPairwiseDistances, ClusterSamples) were evaluated with VDJtools, and phylogenetic trees were built with CLCbio workbench. A clone was classed as expanded if it had 8 or more unique UMIs, a cutoff based on coefficient-of-variation modelling across technical triplicates. TCRdb reran the public reads through fastp at Q25 and MiXCR, keeping productive beta chains. Each record represents a unique CDR3 protein, reported with the most common genes and DNA among its rows. TCRdb's processing, not the study's, gives the V and J calls here. The sample contains about 58,000 distinct CDR3 sequences, under 3.5% of them found a single time. The ten biggest clones cover 7.1% of the sample.

This clonotype came up many times. What this receptor recognizes is not known. No base quality information exists; no much larger clone differs at one position. The CDR3 sequence holds 13 residues, the cysteine and phenylalanine included. Here the CDR3 DNA is all that survives: 39 bases in frame from base 1. Trimming accounts for 3 bases at V and 6 bases at J, while the number of junction bases matched to no gene is 2. CDR1 and CDR2 are read off the germline V gene (reference sequence) as DFQATT and SNEGSKA. The sequenced material came from PBMCs. Rearrangement joined TRBV20-1 to TRBJ2-1, with 10 bases aligning to TRBD1. The sequence was collected from a woman in her sixties or seventies with multiple sclerosis. CDR3 protein: CSASRTGGNEQFF. The nucleotide sequence is given as TGCAGTGCTAGCAGGACAGGGGGCAATGAGCAGTTCTTC.